This T cell receptor beta chain was documented in a study of T cells in Graves' hyperthyroidism and ophthalmopathy. The CDR3 regions of TCR beta were amplified from RNA transcripts. Using the HTBI primer set, a first-round RT-PCR was run on the TCR CDR3. TCRdb processed the multiplex PCR reads anew with MiXCR; each CDR3 protein has one entry. The table shows some 770,000 distinct CDR3 sequences, with about 15% occurring only once. CDR1 is SGHTA and CDR2 is FQGNSA in the germline V gene. The CDR3 has 17 residues. The V gene end was trimmed by 0 bases and the J gene end by 2 bases; junction bases not matched to a gene: 7.

Sequenced: blood. V and J are TRBV7-2 and TRBJ2-3; TRBD2 matches at 8 bases. The sequence derives from a man between 18 and 29 years old with Graves' hyperthyroidism. CDR3 in DNA: TGTGCCAGCAGCTTAGCTTACTTCGGGAGGGCCACAGATACGCAGTATTTT. It specifies CASSLAYFGRATDTQYF.